These 13 T cell receptor beta chains were all obtained from the same sample, sequenced in a study of metastatic and nonmetastatic thyroid tumors. TCRdb re-analyzed the PCR reads using MiXCR. The sample holds tens of thousands of clones, roughly 16% seen once. Every patient underwent thyroid surgery untreated. Source material: blood. Source of these receptors: a male donor with papillary thyroid cancer or a benign thyroid nodule (not recorded which). Some clones in this sample may be carry-over from other donors' samples.

The chain has TRBV5-1 and TRBJ2-5; TRBD2 agrees at 7 bases. Unmatched junction bases numbered 4, after V lost 2 bases and J lost 0 bases. Germline V gives CDR1 SGHRS, CDR2 YFSETQ. The CDR3 contains 15 residues. The CDR3 DNA reads as TGCGCCAGCAGCTTAGGGACTATCAACCAAGAGACCCAGTACTTC. Its protein is CASSLGTINQETQYF.

This clone was observed a few times. Possible read error: a much larger clone is one base away. The same CDR3 arises from other DNA sequences in this sample as well. This chain joins TRBV7-6 and TRBJ1-3, with unresolved D. The CDR3 is 14 residues long. CDR1 and CDR2 from the germline V gene are SGHVS and FNYEAQ. The V gene lost 3 bases and the J gene lost 3 bases, with 9 bases spanning the gap. CDR3 sequence reads: CASSFEAVGNTIYF. The CDR3 DNA follows: TGTGCCAGCAGCTTTGAGGCAGTTGGAAACACCATATATTTT.

This clone has at least ten counts. The genes are TRBV28 and TRBJ2-5; 8 bases are shared with TRBD2. The CDR3 is made up of 17 amino acids. V shed 5 bases, J shed 0 bases, and the junction held 11 bases outside the gene matches. Germline loops: CDR1 MDHEN, CDR2 SYDVKM. The CDR3: CASSPSQLAAYQETQYF. The CDR3 DNA sequence: TGTGCCAGCAGTCCTTCCCAACTAGCGGCGTACCAAGAGACCCAGTACTTC.

This clone has ten or more counts. This chain joins TRBV7-9 and TRBJ2-3, with TRBD2 as a possible D gene (6 bases). Trimming shortened V by 5 bases and J by 6 bases, and 12 bases separated the two germline ends. This CDR3 is 13 amino acids long. The germline V gene has CDR1 SEHNR and CDR2 FQNEAQ (reference sequence). CDR3 in amino acids: CASSPSSADTQYF. CDR3 sequence (DNA): TGTGCCAGCAGCCCGTCTAGCGCCGATACGCAGTATTTT.

This clone has a count of ten or more. V is TRBV29-1 and J is TRBJ2-2, with D perhaps being TRBD1 or TRBD2 (6 bases each). The CDR3 covers 15 residues. Germline assignment: CDR1 SQVTM and CDR2 ANQGSEA. Trimming took off 7 bases at V and 1 base at J, with 16 bases between the two ends. CDR3 coding DNA: TGCAGCGGCATGCCCAAGGGGGGGAACACCGGGGAGCTGTTTTTT. Amino acids: CSGMPKGGNTGELFF.

This clone was counted many times. As DNA, the CDR3 is TGTGCCACCAGCATGCCCGGGGGAGAAAAACTGTTTTTT. This encodes CATSMPGGEKLFF. The rearrangement joins TRBV15 to TRBJ1-4; perhaps TRBD1 as D (5 bases). V lost 4 bases and J 8 bases, leaving 11 bases between the germline ends. Per the germline V gene, CDR1 is LNHNV and CDR2 is YYDKDF (reference sequence). CDR3 length equals 13 residues.

The table lists this clone with many counts. This sequence joins TRBV15 and TRBJ2-4; D tentatively reads TRBD1 or TRBD2 (7 bases each). V was pared by 0 bases and J by 4 bases, with 16 bases between. There are 17 residues in the CDR3. Germline-derived CDR1 and CDR2 are LNHNV and YYDKDF (reference sequence). Here the CDR3 reads CATSRDRPQGGKNIQYF. The CDR3 DNA sequence: TGTGCCACCAGCAGAGATCGTCCCCAGGGGGGGAAAAACATTCAGTACTTC.

In this sample, this clone turned up many times. The gene calls are TRBV6-5 and TRBJ1-5, with D maybe TRBD1 (5 bases). The CDR3 sequence is 13 residues long. Germline CDR1 is MNHEY and CDR2 is SVGAGI. V lost 0 bases to trimming and J lost 11 bases, with 11 bases between them. The CDR3 spells CASSYSGLQAQHF. CDR3 DNA: TGTGCCAGCAGTTACTCGGGATTACAGGCCCAGCATTTT.

In the case of this clone: Sequence at one end of the junction differs from germline and may be a read error. This CDR3 reads CASSEGGQSSFNYGHTF. CDR3 DNA: TGTGCCAGCAGTGAAGGAGGACAGAGTTCTTTTAACTATGGCCACACCTTC. The V and J genes are TRBV2 and TRBJ1-2, with a tentative D call TRBD1 (6 bases). This CDR3 is 17 amino acids long. Germline V gene lookup returns CDR1 SNHLY and CDR2 FYNNEI.

For this clone: The junction departs from germline at one end; a sequencing error may be responsible. The CDR3 protein is CASSFTWANTWELFF. CDR3 DNA: TGCGCCAGCAGCTTTACATGGGCCAACACCTGGGAGCTGTTTTTT. This chain links TRBV5-1 with TRBJ2-2; D is undetermined. The germline gives CDR1 SGHRS, CDR2 YFSETQ. This CDR3 contains 15 residues.

At least ten counts were recorded for this clone. J is TRBJ2-2 and V is TRBV12-3 or TRBV12-4, with 8 nucleotides matching TRBD2. After removal of 6 bases from V and 6 bases from J, the junction contained 9 bases not matched to a gene. This CDR3 spans 15 amino acids. CDR3 coding DNA: TGTGCCAGCAGAGTTTCCGCGGGAGGTTCCGGGGAGCTGTTTTTT. Its translation is CASRVSAGGSGELFF.

In its sample, this clone was seen many times. The chain uses TRBV20-1 and TRBJ2-5; D might be TRBD2 (6 bases). Germline values: CDR1 DFQATT, CDR2 SNEGSKA (reference sequence). V was clipped by 5 bases and J by 1 base, with 11 bases between them. This CDR3 spans 13 amino acids. The CDR3 loop reads CSAAGNGQETQYF. CDR3 in DNA: TGCAGTGCTGCGGGAAACGGCCAAGAGACCCAGTACTTC.

This clone appeared many times. V is TRBV4-1 and J is TRBJ2-3; D perhaps matches TRBD2 (6 bases). V was shortened by 1 base and J by 5 bases, with 10 bases between the two germline ends. CDR1 MGHRA and CDR2 YSYEKL come from the germline V gene. This CDR3 has 14 residues. CDR3 sequence reads: CASSQAGSGDTQYF. CDR3 DNA sequence: TGCGCCAGCAGCCAAGCGGGTAGCGGAGATACGCAGTATTTT.